The rows below give T cell receptor beta chains drawn from one sample of a study of vaccination and CD4 T cells after COVID-19. Which antigens these TCRs recognize remains unknown. One entry per CDR3 protein results from TCRdb running MiXCR on the PCR reads. This table has some 11,000 distinct CDR3 sequences, around 41% appearing once. Specimen: CD4+ T cells from blood, cultured in vitro, collected after SARS-CoV-2 vaccination. The source of these receptors is a human donor who had recovered from COVID-19. CDR3s include the opening cysteine and the closing phenylalanine or tryptophan. D genes are given only for firm matches. Rows may omit the clone size; those that give it use once, few, many or a size class.

TRBJ1-1 15 . . TRBV28 CASIGEAVGNTEAFF TGTGCCAGCATTGGGGAGGCGGTCGGGAACACTGAAGCTTTCTTT
TRBJ1-5 15 . . TRBV6-1 CASTLDWTSNQPQHF TGTGCCAGCACCCTGGACTGGACCAGCAATCAGCCCCAGCATTTT
TRBJ1-1 12 . . TRBV12-3/TRBV12-4 CASSPWGIEAFF TGTGCCAGCAGTCCTTGGGGGATTGAAGCTTTCTTT
TRBJ1-3 15 . . TRBV5-4 CASSFGGLYGNTIYF TGTGCCAGCAGCTTTGGGGGGCTTTACGGAAACACCATATATTTT
TRBJ2-1 17 . TRBD2 TRBV5-1 CASSLKGGRAFDNEQFF TGCGCCAGCAGCTTAAAGGGCGGGAGGGCCTTTGACAATGAGCAGTTCTTC
TRBJ1-1 17 few . TRBV12-3/TRBV12-4 CASTKLPLQGLRTEAFF TGTGCCAGCACCAAACTACCCCTACAGGGTCTTCGCACTGAAGCTTTCTTT
TRBJ2-2 13 . . TRBV5-3 CARSLFPTGELFF TGTGCCAGAAGCTTGTTCCCCACCGGGGAGCTGTTTTTT
TRBJ1-5 14 . . TRBV6-5 CASSYGQLGQPQHF TGTGCCAGCAGTTACGGACAGTTGGGTCAGCCCCAGCATTTT
TRBJ1-5 16 . TRBD1 TRBV20-1 CSASGRGRSRNQPQHF TGCAGTGCTAGTGGGAGGGGGCGCAGCCGGAATCAGCCCCAGCATTTT
TRBJ1-2 13 . . TRBV27 CASMRQAGYGYTF TGTGCCAGCATGCGACAGGCAGGCTATGGCTACACCTTC
TRBJ2-7 12 . TRBD1 TRBV6-1 CASSRTGDEQYF TGTGCCAGCAGTCGGACAGGGGACGAGCAGTACTTC
TRBJ2-7 14 . . TRBV21-1 CASRKGGSTYEQYF TGTGCCAGCAGGAAAGGCGGGAGCACCTACGAGCAGTACTTC
TRBJ1-5 12 few . TRBV20-1 CSARGGNQPQHF TGCAGCGCTAGGGGAGGGAATCAGCCCCAGCATTTT
TRBJ2-5 15 . TRBD1 TRBV27 CASSRIQGTAETQYF TGTGCCAGCAGTCGAATACAGGGGACGGCAGAGACCCAGTACTTC
TRBJ2-5 15 . . TRBV28 CASRGNRAERETQYF TGTGCCAGCAGAGGGAACAGGGCCGAAAGGGAGACCCAGTACTTC
TRBJ2-3 16 few TRBD2 TRBV24-1 CATSDLRLAGGDTQYF TGTGCCACCAGTGATTTGAGGCTAGCGGGAGGAGATACGCAGTATTTT
TRBJ2-2 14 . . TRBV7-3 CASSLGVHTGELFF TGTGCCAGCAGCTTGGGAGTGCACACCGGGGAGCTGTTTTTT
TRBJ2-5 13 few . TRBV28 CASTPVDQETQYF TGTGCCAGCACCCCGGTGGATCAAGAGACCCAGTACTTC
TRBJ2-3 16 . TRBD2 TRBV9 CASSPTSGRRSDTQYF TGTGCCAGCAGCCCCACTAGCGGTCGGCGGTCAGATACGCAGTATTTT
TRBJ1-5 14 . TRBD1 TRBV6-1 CAGDPGGGNQPQHF TGTGCCGGGGATCCAGGGGGGGGCAATCAGCCCCAGCATTTT
TRBJ2-7 13 . . TRBV11-2 CASSLGSGNEQYF TGTGCCAGCAGCTTAGGTTCTGGGAACGAGCAGTACTTC